These 20 T cell receptor beta chains originate from one sample sequenced in a study of cytomegalovirus exposure and HLA in healthy donors. The PCR contained 60 Vbeta and 13 Jbeta primers. TCRdb keeps only in-frame clones here, not all; method: immunoSEQ multiplex PCR. The sample lists some 160,000 clones, about 70% seen once, with about 4.5% in the top ten. The source material was PBMCs. Receptors were obtained from a man aged 60 to 69 in good health and CMV-seronegative.

The rearrangement joins TRBV7-6 to TRBJ2-3; 13 bases are shared with TRBD2. The CDR3 is made up of 17 amino acids. From germline, CDR1 is SGHVS and CDR2 FNYEAQ. The J segment lost 2 bases and the V segment lost 5 bases, leaving 7 bases of the junction unmatched. The CDR3 is CASSKGGTSGTTDTQYF. The CDR3 region has the DNA TGTGCCAGCAGCAAAGGAGGGACTAGCGGGACCACAGATACGCAGTATTTT.

The V gene is TRBV6-5, the J gene TRBJ1-1; 10 bases map to TRBD1. CDR3 length: 15 amino acids. Germline V gene sequence: CDR1 MNHEY, CDR2 SVGAGI. V lost 5 bases, J lost 0 bases, and 3 bases stayed unmatched. This CDR3 is CASSLGQGMNTEAFF. As DNA, the CDR3 is TGTGCCAGCAGTCTGGGACAGGGGATGAACACTGAAGCTTTCTTT.

The J gene is TRBJ1-5, the V gene TRBV19; no clear D gene. Germline V gene data show CDR1 as LNHDA and CDR2 as SQIVND (reference sequence). Trimming pared 5 bases from V and 0 bases from J, leaving 8 bases between. This CDR3 is built from 14 residues. The CDR3 DNA reads TGTGCCAGTAGTGAGGGAGGTAGCAATCAGCCCCAGCATTTT. It codes for CASSEGGSNQPQHF.

This clone is a singleton in its sample. This sequence joins TRBV13 and TRBJ2-7, with D perhaps TRBD1 (6 bases). The CDR3 extends over 12 amino acids. With 7 bases removed from V and 5 bases from J, the gap between germline ends came to 12 bases. The V gene's germline CDR1 is PRHDT and CDR2 FYEKMQ (reference sequence). The DNA for the CDR3 is TGTGCCAGCACCCAGGGGTCCCACGAGCAGTACTTC. This codes for CASTQGSHEQYF.

The chain combines TRBV11-2 with TRBJ2-6; D may be TRBD1 (7 bases). The CDR3 has 16 residues. Trimming stripped 3 bases from V and 2 bases from J, with 11 bases between. CDR1 SGHAT and CDR2 FQNNGV come from the germline V gene. Here the CDR3 reads CASSFRGATGANVLTF. DNA for the CDR3: TGTGCCAGCAGCTTCAGGGGGGCCACTGGGGCCAACGTCCTGACTTTC.

The CDR3 nucleotides read TGTGCCAGCATAGGGGCCCCCTACAATGAGCAGTTCTTC. It translates to CASIGAPYNEQFF. The chain carries TRBV27 and TRBJ2-1; tentatively, D is TRBD1 (5 bases). Germline lookup yields CDR1 MNHEY and CDR2 SMNVEV (reference sequence). CDR3 length equals 13 residues. V lost 7 bases, J lost 2 bases, and 9 bases lay in between.

The chain employs TRBV29-1 and TRBJ2-1, with 11 bases that match TRBD2. With V trimmed by 6 bases and J by 4 bases, 5 bases remained unmatched. This CDR3 contains 14 residues. Germline CDR1 reads SQVTM; CDR2 reads ANQGSEA. The DNA for the CDR3 is TGCAGCGTGACGACTAGCGGGATTTACAATGAGCAGTTCTTC. This encodes CSVTTSGIYNEQFF.

The chain couples TRBV7-3 to TRBJ2-6; the D is unclear. Germline V lookup: CDR1 SGHTA, CDR2 FQGTGA. The CDR3 extends over 20 amino acids. Trimming left V 1 base short and J 1 base short, with 20 bases between. The CDR3 DNA reads TGTGCCAGCAGCTTAATCACGGGTCATAAACGCCTATCTGGGGCCAACGTCCTGACTTTC. Translated: CASSLITGHKRLSGANVLTF.

The chain has TRBV15 and TRBJ2-3, with no clear D. In germline, CDR1 is LNHNV, CDR2 YYDKDF (reference sequence). The V gene lost 0 bases and the J gene lost 3 bases, with 16 bases spanning the gap. The CDR3 is made up of 17 amino acids. Here the CDR3 reads CATSRDDDLTDTDTQYF. The DNA of the CDR3 is TGTGCCACCAGCAGAGACGATGACTTAACCGATACAGATACGCAGTATTTT.

The chain combines TRBV11-2 with TRBJ2-7, with 7 bases that match TRBD1. CDR1 SGHAT and CDR2 FQNNGV come from the germline V gene. Trimming cost V 5 bases and J 2 bases; bases outside gene matches: 12. CDR3 size: 16 residues. CDR3: CASSPKGTELTYEQYF. The CDR3 DNA sequence: TGTGCCAGCAGCCCCAAAGGGACAGAGCTAACCTACGAGCAGTACTTC.

V and J are TRBV7-2 and TRBJ2-6; no clear D. Trimming took 5 bases from V and 4 from J, leaving 15 bases between them. The CDR3 has 16 residues. Germline CDR1 is SGHTA and CDR2 is FQGNSA. The CDR3: CASSPQVGSGANVLTF. The DNA for the CDR3 is TGTGCCAGCAGCCCCCAGGTAGGCTCGGGGGCCAACGTCCTGACTTTC.

The V and J genes are TRBV7-2 and TRBJ1-5; D is unresolved. The germline V gene has CDR1 SGHTA and CDR2 FQGNSA. V lost 2 bases to trimming and J lost 3 bases, with 14 bases between them. The CDR3 spans 16 residues. As DNA, the CDR3 is TGTGCCAGCAGCTTACTGTCGGGGATCCCCAATCAGCCCCAGCATTTT. Translating gives CASSLLSGIPNQPQHF.

This clone was detected only a few times. The chain recombines TRBV9 with TRBJ1-1; TRBD1 matches 8 bases. Unmatched junction bases numbered 3, after V lost 3 bases and J lost 2 bases. This CDR3 comprises 14 residues. Germline lookup yields CDR1 SGDLS and CDR2 YYNGEE. CDR3 region: CASSATGANTEAFF. CDR3 in DNA: TGTGCCAGCAGCGCGACAGGGGCCAACACTGAAGCTTTCTTT.

The V and J genes are TRBV4-3 and TRBJ2-2; D is perhaps TRBD2 (6 bases). In germline, CDR1 is LGHNA, CDR2 YSLEER. Trimming pared 3 bases from V and 7 bases from J, leaving 21 bases between. The CDR3 length is 17 residues. CDR3 protein: CASSQGLLVRAGGELFF. The DNA for the CDR3 is TGCGCCAGCAGCCAGGGTCTTCTAGTTCGAGCGGGCGGGGAGCTGTTTTTT.

The V call is TRBV4-1, the J call TRBJ2-5; 10 bases match TRBD2. J gave up 4 bases and V 1 base, and 12 bases lay outside the gene matches. The CDR3 runs to 18 residues. From germline, CDR1 is MGHRA and CDR2 YSYEKL. DNA of the CDR3: TGCGCCAGCAGCCAAGCCCGAGGAGCGGGAGGGCCCCCAGAGACCCAGTACTTC. Translating gives CASSQARGAGGPPETQYF.

This chain joins TRBV4-1 and TRBJ2-5; D perhaps matches TRBD2 (6 bases). Germline CDR1 MGHRA, CDR2 YSYEKL. Trimming stripped 3 bases from V and 1 base from J, with 12 bases between. CDR3 length equals 15 residues. CDR3 nucleotides: TGCGCCAGCAGCCAGGGACTGGGACTCCAAGAGACCCAGTACTTC. Protein sequence: CASSQGLGLQETQYF.

The chain uses TRBV4-3 and TRBJ2-7; the match to TRBD2 covers 8 bases. V gave up 4 bases and J gave up 5 bases; unmatched junction bases: 4. The CDR3 extends over 13 amino acids. Germline V CDR1 and CDR2: LGHNA, YSLEER. The CDR3 coding sequence is TGCGCCAGCAGCCCCCAGCGGGGGAACGAGCAGTACTTC. It is translated as CASSPQRGNEQYF.

This chain joins TRBV5-3 and TRBJ1-3, with 7 bases identical to TRBD1. TRBV5-3 is flagged as an ORF with uncertain function. Losses at the gene ends were 4 bases for V and 0 bases for J; bases not matched to a gene: 13. There are 18 residues in the CDR3. The CDR3 nucleotides read TGTGCCAGAAGCCTACCCGGGACAGCCATTGTCTCTGGAAACACCATATATTTT. Amino acid sequence: CARSLPGTAIVSGNTIYF.

The V and J genes are TRBV6-5 and TRBJ1-6; 8 positions match TRBD1. Germline V gene sequence: CDR1 MNHEY, CDR2 SVGAGI. V shed 2 bases and J 8 bases; nucleotides not matched to a gene: 5. The CDR3 length is 15 residues. This CDR3 reads CASSYQGQADSPLHF. CDR3 bases: TGTGCCAGCAGTTACCAGGGACAGGCGGATTCACCCCTCCACTTT.

This clone was seen just once. V usage is TRBV4-2 and J usage is TRBJ2-3; 7 bases map to TRBD2. This CDR3 region has 15 residues. Germline V gene data show CDR1 as LGHNA and CDR2 as YNFKEQ. Losses at the gene ends were 1 base for V and 9 bases for J; bases not matched to a gene: 10. As DNA, the CDR3 is TGTGCCAGCAGCCAAGGGGTGGGAGGGTCCACGACGCAGTATTTT. Protein sequence: CASSQGVGGSTTQYF.